These 10 T cell receptor beta chains originate from one sample sequenced in a study of blood T cell repertoires in COVID-19. TCRdb's copy holds only in-frame clones and misses some; the assay was immunoSEQ multiplex PCR. The sample lists around 100,000 clones, approximately 89% occurring once. Specimen: peripheral blood. The receptors originated from a human donor in a cohort sampled during active COVID-19.

The chain recombines TRBV19 with TRBJ2-7; 9 positions agree with TRBD2. The CDR3 contains 18 residues. Germline CDR1 LNHDA, CDR2 SQIVND (reference sequence). Trimming at V came to 5 bases and at J to 1 base, leaving 15 bases not matched to a gene. CDR3 amino acids: CASSLRTSAGFSSYEQYF. The DNA of the CDR3 is TGTGCCAGTAGTCTAAGGACTAGCGCTGGATTTTCGTCCTACGAGCAGTACTTC.

The chain links TRBV7-2 to TRBJ2-3, with TRBD1 identical over 10 bases. With V trimmed by 3 bases and J by 3 bases, 9 bases remained unmatched. Germline CDR1 and CDR2: SGHTA and FQGNSA. The CDR3 is 17 residues long. The CDR3 spells CASSFPRQGASTDTQYF. The CDR3, as DNA: TGTGCCAGCAGCTTCCCTCGACAGGGGGCAAGTACAGATACGCAGTATTTT.

J is TRBJ1-5 and V is TRBV28; D may be TRBD1 (6 bases). Germline CDR1 is MDHEN and CDR2 is SYDVKM. The ends were cut back, 6 bases at V and 4 bases at J, with 13 bases in the middle. CDR3 length equals 14 residues. The CDR3 DNA sequence: TGTGCCAGCAGGAAGGGGGGGGCGAATCAGCCCCAGCATTTT. It codes for CASRKGGANQPQHF.

The table lists this clone with a count of one. V gene TRBV6-5 combines with J gene TRBJ1-2; D gene unclear. CDR1 is MNHEY, CDR2 SVGAGI, per germline. Trimming pared 6 bases from V and 0 bases from J, leaving 8 bases between. The CDR3 is 13 amino acids. The CDR3 DNA sequence: TGTGCCAGCAGACTAGTGGCTAACTATGGCTACACCTTC. Amino acids: CASRLVANYGYTF.

The chain uses TRBV5-1 and TRBJ2-1; TRBD1 is a possible D gene (5 bases). Trimming took off 2 bases at V and 7 bases at J, with 13 bases between the two ends. The length of the CDR3 is 14 residues. Germline CDR1 reads SGHRS; CDR2 reads YFSETQ. The CDR3 DNA follows: TGCGCCAGCAGCTTCGACAGTGGTCGGAATGAGCAGTTCTTC. It codes for CASSFDSGRNEQFF.

The genes are TRBV11-3 and TRBJ2-1, with 8 bases lining up with TRBD1. The CDR3 is 15 amino acids. The V gene end was trimmed by 1 base and the J gene end by 4 bases; junction bases not matched to a gene: 3. From germline, CDR1 is SGHNT and CDR2 YENEEA. Here the CDR3 DNA reads TGTGCCAGCAGCTTAGGCGGGACAGGATACAATGAGCAGTTCTTC. Amino acid sequence: CASSLGGTGYNEQFF.

V is TRBV4-3 and J is TRBJ2-1; the match to TRBD1 covers 10 bases. With V trimmed by 0 bases and J by 8 bases, 10 bases remained unmatched. The CDR3 is 17 amino acids. CDR1 and CDR2 (germline): LGHNA, YSLEER. This CDR3 reads CASSQDVPRDRGYEQFF. Written as DNA, the CDR3 is TGCGCCAGCAGCCAAGATGTCCCCCGGGACAGGGGCTATGAGCAGTTCTTC.

In this sample, this clone turned up once. The genes are TRBV19 and TRBJ1-1; 7 nucleotides align to TRBD1. Germline CDR1 and CDR2: LNHDA and SQIVND (reference sequence). CDR3 length: 14 residues. The junction had 13 bases not matched to a gene; V was cut back by 4 bases and J by 11 bases. The CDR3 here is CASSTTGVGSSAFF. The CDR3, as DNA: TGTGCCAGTAGTACTACAGGGGTAGGATCGAGCGCTTTCTTT.

The chain employs TRBV19 and TRBJ1-1; no clear D gene. The CDR3 consists of 13 residues. The germline V gene has CDR1 LNHDA and CDR2 SQIVND (reference sequence). Trimming cost V 3 bases and J 1 base, with 6 bases left between them. The CDR3 bases are TGTGCCAGTAGTATCCTTAGGAACACTGAAGCTTTCTTT. It is translated as CASSILRNTEAFF.

The CDR3 protein is CASSSGLADETQYF. The CDR3 nucleotides read TGCGCCAGCAGCTCGGGACTAGCTGACGAGACCCAGTACTTC. The V gene is TRBV5-1, the J gene TRBJ2-5, with 9 bases lining up with TRBD2. Germline loops: CDR1 SGHRS, CDR2 YFSETQ. CDR3 length equals 14 residues. J gave up 5 bases and V 3 bases, and 5 bases lay outside the gene matches.